This entry features one T cell receptor (beta chain) sequence. Its antigen is still unknown. This entry belongs to a study of cytomegalovirus exposure and HLA in healthy donors. Primers for the PCR totalled 60 Vbeta and 13 Jbeta. The repertoire was sequenced with immunoSEQ multiplex PCR; TCRdb's copy has only in-frame clones and lacks some. The table shows about 100,000 clones, with about 80% occurring only once. The germline gives CDR1 SEHNR, CDR2 FQNEAQ (reference sequence). Unmatched junction bases numbered 16, after V lost 5 bases and J lost 2 bases. The CDR3 extends over 19 amino acids. Regarding the study as a whole: Researchers catalogued 150 or so TCR beta chains as cytomegalovirus-associated.

Sequencing was performed on PBMCs. The clonotype comes from a man aged 25-45 years in good health and CMV-seronegative. This sequence joins TRBV7-9 and TRBJ2-3, with 10 bases that match TRBD2. CDR3 nucleotide sequence: TGTGCCAGCAGCCCGTACTCTGCGGTAGCGGGAGGTTCCACAGATACGCAGTATTTT. Protein product: CASSPYSAVAGGSTDTQYF.